One and the same sample provided the 18 T cell receptor beta chains below, sequenced in a study of T cells in Graves' hyperthyroidism and ophthalmopathy. The investigators amplified TCR beta CDR3 regions from RNA transcripts. The TCR CDR3 was amplified in a first-round RT-PCR using the HTBI primer set. TCRdb recomputed calls from the multiplex PCR reads with MiXCR, one row per CDR3 protein. The data show around 280,000 distinct CDR3 sequences, about 14% seen once. Sequencing was carried out using blood. Every receptor here comes from a woman aged 25 to 39 with Graves' hyperthyroidism that later progressed to Graves' ophthalmopathy.

This clonotype was counted many times. The chain links TRBV12-3 or TRBV12-4 to TRBJ2-7; TRBD1 matches 9 bases. The length of the CDR3 is 14 residues. V lost 3 bases and J lost 6; bases outside the gene matches: 6. The CDR3 DNA follows: TGTGCCAGCAGTTTGGGACAGGGTCGTTTCGAGCAGTACTTC. Translated, it gives CASSLGQGRFEQYF.

This clonotype showed up just a few times. The chain is built from TRBV5-8 and TRBJ2-1; 15 bases match TRBD2. V lost 3 bases to trimming and J lost 7 bases; unmatched junction nucleotides: 2. This CDR3 region has 15 residues. From germline, CDR1 is SGHTS and CDR2 YDEGEE. CDR3 amino acids: CASSYGTSGRNEQFF. DNA for the CDR3: TGTGCCAGCAGCTATGGGACTAGCGGGAGGAATGAGCAGTTCTTC.

This clonotype was detected many times. The J gene is TRBJ2-1, the V gene TRBV29-1; 8 bases match TRBD2. The CDR3 has 14 residues. Trimming removed 4 bases from V and 9 bases from J; junction bases left unmatched: 11. Germline loops: CDR1 SQVTM, CDR2 ANQGSEA. CDR3 nucleotides: TGCAGCGTTGCCCCCCGGACTAGCTTCCTTGAGCAGTTCTTC. It codes for CSVAPRTSFLEQFF.

This clonotype was picked up many times. The chain recombines TRBV7-3 with TRBJ2-3; D is uncertain. This CDR3 has 15 amino acids. V was pared by 4 bases and J by 2 bases, with 13 bases between. The germline gives CDR1 SGHTA, CDR2 FQGTGA. In nucleotides, the CDR3 is TGTGCCAGCAGCTCCACCCCGACGGTCACAGATACGCAGTATTTT. Its translation: CASSSTPTVTDTQYF. Full variable domain (missing parts from reference TRBV7-3 and TRBJ2-3): GAGVSQTPSNKVTEKGKYVELRCDPISGHTALYWYRQSLGQGPEFLIYFQGTGAADDSGLPNDRFFAVRPEGSVSTLKIQRTERGDSAVYLCASSSTPTVTDTQYFGPGTRLTVL.

This clonotype was seen ten or more times. The chain carries TRBV27 and TRBJ2-1; TRBD1 matches 9 bases. The CDR3 is made up of 15 amino acids. With V trimmed by 10 bases and J by 8 bases, 15 bases remained unmatched. CDR1 and CDR2 from the germline V gene are MNHEY and SMNVEV (reference sequence). The CDR3 nucleotides are TGTGCCACCTCTCTTGGACAGGGGCTTTGGTATGAGCAGTTCTTC. Its translation: CATSLGQGLWYEQFF.

Concerning this clonotype: A single base separates this from a much larger clone, so it may be a read error. The chain has TRBV6-1 and TRBJ2-1, with a possible D match to TRBD1 (5 bases). The germline V gene encodes CDR1 MNHNS and CDR2 SASEGT. V gave up 5 bases and J gave up 13 bases, with 18 bases separating them. The CDR3 sequence is 13 residues long. The DNA of the CDR3 is TGTGCCAGCAGTCAGGCCTCCGAAGGGGCCCAGTTCTTC. Protein: CASSQASEGAQFF.

V gene TRBV29-1 combines with J gene TRBJ2-1; a possible D gene is TRBD2 (6 bases). The V and J ends lost 2 bases and 7 bases respectively, with 12 bases between them. The CDR3 has 13 residues. Germline CDR1 reads SQVTM; CDR2 reads ANQGSEA. The CDR3 is CSVEPGEINEQFF. The DNA of the CDR3 is TGCAGCGTTGAACCGGGAGAAATTAATGAGCAGTTCTTC.

This clonotype has a handful of counts. This sequence joins TRBV6-9 and TRBJ2-7; D unclear. CDR3 length: 13 residues. Germline CDR1 is MNHGY and CDR2 is SVAAGI. Trimming took 4 bases from V and 2 from J, leaving 9 bases between them. In nucleotides, the CDR3 is TGTGCCAGCAGTTTTGAGGCCACCTACGAGCAGTACTTC. Its protein is CASSFEATYEQYF.

This clonotype was detected ten times or more. This chain uses TRBV11-2 with TRBJ2-1; tentatively, D is TRBD1 (5 bases). Germline V gene lookup returns CDR1 SGHAT and CDR2 FQNNGV. The CDR3 covers 16 residues. V gave up 0 bases and J gave up 0 bases, with 9 bases separating them. CDR3 coding DNA: TGTGCCAGCAGCTTAGAAGTGGGGCGCTCCTACAATGAGCAGTTCTTC. Translated, it gives CASSLEVGRSYNEQFF.

The chain has TRBV19 and TRBJ2-6; D gene uncertain. Looked up from germline, CDR1 is LNHDA and CDR2 is SQIVND (reference sequence). Trimming pared 5 bases from V and 0 bases from J, leaving 8 bases between. The CDR3 is 15 amino acids. In DNA, the CDR3 is TGTGCCAGTAGTCTCAGGTTCTCTGGGGCCAACGTCCTGACTTTC. Encoded protein: CASSLRFSGANVLTF.

The chain joins TRBV28 to TRBJ2-1, with 8 bases matching TRBD2. Germline lookup yields CDR1 MDHEN and CDR2 SYDVKM. V gave up 3 bases and J gave up 7 bases; unmatched junction bases: 5. This CDR3 region has 14 residues. CDR3 region: CASSFYQRGNEQFF. The CDR3 DNA sequence: TGTGCCAGCAGTTTTTACCAGCGGGGGAATGAGCAGTTCTTC.

The rearrangement links TRBV6-7 to TRBJ1-5, with unresolved D. TRBV6-7 has ORF status, its function being uncertain. Deletions cut 2 bases from V and 5 bases from J, with 19 bases between. The CDR3 is 17 amino acids. DNA of the CDR3: TGTGCCAGCAGTTACCCCTCCGGGTTTAAGTCGGATCAGCCCCAGCATTTT. Translating gives CASSYPSGFKSDQPQHF.

Concerning this clonotype: This may arise from a read error, as a much more abundant clone is one base away. V is TRBV2 and J is TRBJ2-7; 9 bases match TRBD1. The CDR3 loop spans 14 amino acids. In germline, CDR1 is SNHLY, CDR2 FYNNEI. The CDR3 protein is CASSGDRELGEQHF. Written as DNA, the CDR3 is TGTGCCAGCAGTGGGGACAGGGAATTGGGCGAGCAGCACTTC.

This clonotype was seen only once. The chain joins TRBV6-2 or TRBV6-3 to TRBJ2-5; a weak D match, TRBD1 (6 bases). The CDR3 contains 15 residues. CDR1 is MNHEY and CDR2 is SVGEGT in the germline V gene. The V gene lost 2 bases and the J gene lost 5 bases, with 15 bases spanning the gap. The CDR3, as DNA: TGTGCCAGCAGTTACCCCGGGACATCCCAGGAGACCCAGTACTTC. It specifies CASSYPGTSQETQYF.

This clonotype has a count of ten or more. The gene calls are TRBV7-9 and TRBJ2-7, with D unclear. Looked up from germline, CDR1 is SEHNR and CDR2 is FQNEAQ (reference sequence). The length of the CDR3 is 12 residues. V was clipped by 1 base and J by 4 bases, with 5 bases between them. CDR3: CASSLETYEQYF. The CDR3 DNA sequence: TGTGCCAGCAGCTTAGAAACGTACGAGCAGTACTTC. Filled out from reference TRBV7-9 and TRBJ2-7, the complete variable domain reads DTGVSQNPRHKITKRGQNVTFRCDPISEHNRLYWYRQTLGQGPEFLTYFQNEAQLEKSRLLSDRFSAERPKGSFSTLEIQRTEQGDSAMYLCASSLETYEQYFGPGTRLTVT.

This clonotype was recorded many times. This chain joins TRBV5-1 and TRBJ2-2; 9 nucleotides align to TRBD1. The CDR3 runs to 17 residues. J gave up 3 bases and V 0 bases, and 6 bases lay outside the gene matches. Germline V CDR1 and CDR2: SGHRS, YFSETQ. CDR3: CASSLATGGVYTGELFF. For the CDR3, the DNA is TGCGCCAGCAGCTTGGCCACAGGGGGCGTCTACACCGGGGAGCTGTTTTTT.

This clonotype occurred many times. This chain joins TRBV20-1 and TRBJ2-1, with 8 positions matching TRBD2. Germline CDR1 is DFQATT and CDR2 is SNEGSKA (reference sequence). CDR3 length equals 16 residues. J gave up 8 bases and V 0 bases, and 12 bases lay outside the gene matches. The CDR3: CSARDAGLARRDEQFF. The CDR3 coding sequence is TGCAGTGCTAGAGATGCCGGACTAGCACGGAGGGATGAGCAGTTCTTC.

Only a few counts were recorded for this clonotype. The chain uses TRBV4-2 and TRBJ2-5; D not resolved. V lost 1 base to trimming and J lost 5 bases, with 8 bases between them. The CDR3 loop spans 13 amino acids. CDR1 and CDR2 (germline): LGHNA, YNFKEQ. This CDR3 is CASSQGGFETQYF. CDR3 nucleotide sequence: TGTGCCAGCAGCCAAGGAGGTTTCGAGACCCAGTACTTC.